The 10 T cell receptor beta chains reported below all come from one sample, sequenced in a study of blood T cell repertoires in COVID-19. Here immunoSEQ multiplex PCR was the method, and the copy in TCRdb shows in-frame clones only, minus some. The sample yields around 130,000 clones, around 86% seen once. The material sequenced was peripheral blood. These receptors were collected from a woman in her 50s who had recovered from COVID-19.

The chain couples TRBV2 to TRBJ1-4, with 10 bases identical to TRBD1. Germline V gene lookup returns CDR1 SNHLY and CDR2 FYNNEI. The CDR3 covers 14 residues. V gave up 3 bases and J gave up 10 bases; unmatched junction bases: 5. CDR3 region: CASSDWDRGGKLFF. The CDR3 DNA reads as TGTGCCAGCAGTGATTGGGACAGGGGTGGAAAACTGTTTTTT.

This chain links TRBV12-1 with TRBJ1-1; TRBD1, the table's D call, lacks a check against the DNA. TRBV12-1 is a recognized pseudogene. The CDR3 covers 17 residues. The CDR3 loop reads CASSFVPGQGMNTEAFF. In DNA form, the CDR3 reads TGTGCCAGCAGCTTCGTCCCGGGACAGGGGATGAACACTGAAGCTTTCTTT.

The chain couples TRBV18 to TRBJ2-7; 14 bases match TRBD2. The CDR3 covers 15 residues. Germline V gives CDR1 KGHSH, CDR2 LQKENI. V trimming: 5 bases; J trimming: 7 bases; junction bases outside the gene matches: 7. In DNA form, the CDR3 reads TGTGCCAGCTCAGCCGGGACTAGCGGGAGTCATGAGCAGTACTTC. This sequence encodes CASSAGTSGSHEQYF.

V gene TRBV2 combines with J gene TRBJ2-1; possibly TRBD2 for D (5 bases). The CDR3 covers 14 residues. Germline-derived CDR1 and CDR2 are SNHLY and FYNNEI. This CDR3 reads CAGRGWEADNEQFF. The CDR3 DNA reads TGTGCAGGACGGGGTTGGGAAGCGGACAATGAGCAGTTCTTC. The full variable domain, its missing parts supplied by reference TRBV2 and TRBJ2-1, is EPEVTQTPSHQVTQMGQEVILRCVPISNHLYFYWYRQILGQKVEFLVSFYNNEISEKSEIFDDQFSVERPDGSNFTLKIRSTKLEDSAMYFCAGRGWEADNEQFFGPGTRLTVL.

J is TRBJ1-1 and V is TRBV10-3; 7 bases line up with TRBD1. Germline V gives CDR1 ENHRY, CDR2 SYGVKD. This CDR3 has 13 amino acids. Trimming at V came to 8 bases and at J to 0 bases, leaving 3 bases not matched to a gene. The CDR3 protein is CAIGTAMNTEAFF. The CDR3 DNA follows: TGTGCCATCGGGACAGCTATGAACACTGAAGCTTTCTTT.

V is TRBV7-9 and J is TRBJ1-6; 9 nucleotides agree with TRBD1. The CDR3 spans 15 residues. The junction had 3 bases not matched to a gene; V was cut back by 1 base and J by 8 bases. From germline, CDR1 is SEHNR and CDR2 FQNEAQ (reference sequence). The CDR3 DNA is TGTGCCAGCAGCTTAGGGGACAGGGACCATTCACCCCTCCACTTT. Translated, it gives CASSLGDRDHSPLHF.

CDR3 DNA sequence: TGTGCCAGCAAACTAGCGGGCACCGGGGAGCTGTTTTTT. Protein: CASKLAGTGELFF. This chain joins TRBV6-5 and TRBJ2-2; 9 bases map to TRBD2. This CDR3 comprises 13 residues. Germline CDR1 MNHEY, CDR2 SVGAGI. The V gene end was trimmed by 7 bases and the J gene end by 4 bases; junction bases not matched to a gene: 1.

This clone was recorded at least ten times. The CDR3 sequence is CASSLMTGGDEQYF. DNA for the CDR3: TGTGCCAGCAGTCTCATGACAGGGGGTGACGAGCAGTACTTC. The V gene is TRBV6-5, the J gene TRBJ2-7; TRBD1 matches at 9 bases. The V gene end was trimmed by 5 bases and the J gene end by 5 bases; junction bases not matched to a gene: 7. CDR3 length: 14 amino acids. Germline CDR1 reads MNHEY; CDR2 reads SVGAGI.

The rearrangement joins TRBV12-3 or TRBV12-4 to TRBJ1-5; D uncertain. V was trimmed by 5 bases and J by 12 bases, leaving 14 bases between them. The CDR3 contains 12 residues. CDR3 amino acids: CASSPGNSRQHF. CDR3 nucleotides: TGTGCCAGCAGTCCTGGTAACTCGCGCCAGCATTTT.

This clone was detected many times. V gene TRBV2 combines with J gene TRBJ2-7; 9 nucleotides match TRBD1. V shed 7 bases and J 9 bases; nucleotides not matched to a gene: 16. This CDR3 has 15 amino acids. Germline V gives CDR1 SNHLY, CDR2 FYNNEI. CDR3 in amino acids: CASIIRDRTGDRQYF. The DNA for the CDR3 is TGTGCCAGCATAATCCGCGACAGGACAGGGGATAGGCAGTACTTC.